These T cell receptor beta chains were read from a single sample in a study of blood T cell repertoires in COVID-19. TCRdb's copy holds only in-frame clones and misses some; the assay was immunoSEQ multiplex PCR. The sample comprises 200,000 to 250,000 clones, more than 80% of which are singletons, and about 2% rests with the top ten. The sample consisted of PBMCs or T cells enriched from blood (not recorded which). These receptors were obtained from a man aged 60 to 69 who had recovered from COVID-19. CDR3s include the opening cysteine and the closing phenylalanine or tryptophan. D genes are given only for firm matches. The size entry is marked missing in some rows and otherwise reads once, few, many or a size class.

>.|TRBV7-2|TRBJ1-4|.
CASSLVAGSNEKLFF
TGTGCCAGCAGCTTAGTTGCGGGGAGCAATGAAAAACTGTTTTTT
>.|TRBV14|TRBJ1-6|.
CASSQDRNSPLHF
TGTGCCAGCAGCCAAGACAGGAATTCACCCCTCCACTTT
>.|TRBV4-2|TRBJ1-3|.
CASSQDSYLDSGNTIYF
TGTGCCAGCAGCCAAGATTCCTATCTAGACTCTGGAAACACCATATATTTT
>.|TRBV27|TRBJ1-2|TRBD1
CASGHIGTGGRPNYGYTF
TGTGCCAGCGGACACATTGGGACAGGCGGTAGACCCAACTATGGCTACACCTTC
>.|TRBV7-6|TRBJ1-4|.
CASSPAAANEKLFF
TGTGCCAGCAGTCCTGCGGCGGCTAATGAAAAACTGTTTTTT
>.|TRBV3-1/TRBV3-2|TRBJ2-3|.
CASSQDRGARADTQYF
TGTGCCAGCAGCCAAGACCGGGGGGCGAGAGCAGATACGCAGTATTTT
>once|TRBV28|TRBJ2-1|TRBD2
CASSLAGLFNEQFF
TGTGCCAGCAGCCTAGCGGGGCTTTTCAATGAGCAGTTCTTC
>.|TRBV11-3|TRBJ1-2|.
CASSLGGSGISGLGGYTF
TGTGCCAGCAGCTTAGGAGGATCGGGGATTTCGGGATTAGGTGGCTACACCTTC
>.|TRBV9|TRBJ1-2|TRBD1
CASRGQGANYGYTF
TGTGCCAGCAGGGGGCAGGGGGCCAACTATGGCTACACCTTC
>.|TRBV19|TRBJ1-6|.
CASSIGPNSPLHF
TGTGCCAGTAGTATCGGTCCTAATTCACCCCTCCACTTT
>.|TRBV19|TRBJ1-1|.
CASSIRDRGAEAFF
TGTGCCAGTAGTATTCGGGACCGGGGGGCTGAAGCTTTCTTT
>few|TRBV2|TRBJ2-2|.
CASTPPGSRGELFF
TGTGCCAGCACTCCCCCGGGATCCAGGGGGGAGCTGTTTTTT
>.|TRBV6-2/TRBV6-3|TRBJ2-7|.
CASSYSGRGKSSYEQYF
TGTGCCAGCAGTTACTCGGGTCGGGGTAAATCGTCCTACGAGCAGTACTTC
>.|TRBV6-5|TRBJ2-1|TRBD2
CASSYSTSGGAEQFF
TGTGCCAGCAGTTACTCTACTAGCGGGGGGGCCGAGCAGTTCTTC
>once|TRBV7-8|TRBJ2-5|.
CASSLPSPRGKQETQYF
TGTGCCAGCAGCTTACCGTCCCCTAGGGGGAAACAAGAGACCCAGTACTTC
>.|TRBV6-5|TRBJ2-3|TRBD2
CASSYSGTIGTDTQYF
TGTGCCAGCAGTTACAGCGGGACTATCGGCACAGATACGCAGTATTTT
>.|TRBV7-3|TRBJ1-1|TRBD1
CASSSTGAGTEAFF
TGTGCCAGCAGCTCGACAGGGGCGGGCACTGAAGCTTTCTTT
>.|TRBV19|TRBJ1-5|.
CASRPEAGFNQPQHF
TGTGCCAGTAGACCCGAGGCGGGGTTCAATCAGCCCCAGCATTTT
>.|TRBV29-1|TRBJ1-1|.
CSGNMGGKNTEAFF
TGCAGCGGCAACATGGGGGGGAAGAACACTGAAGCTTTCTTT
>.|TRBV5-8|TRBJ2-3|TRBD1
CASSLGDPGQGTDTQYF
TGTGCCAGCAGCTTGGGGGATCCGGGACAGGGGACAGATACGCAGTATTTT
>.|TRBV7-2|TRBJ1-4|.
CASSPKAGTNEKLFF
TGTGCCAGCAGCCCGAAGGCCGGGACTAATGAAAAACTGTTTTTT
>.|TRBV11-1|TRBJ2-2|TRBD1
CASSHDRVIPGELFF
TGTGCCAGCAGCCACGACAGGGTTATTCCCGGGGAGCTGTTTTTT
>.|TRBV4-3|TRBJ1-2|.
CASSLGGTTNYGYTF
TGCGCCAGCAGCCTAGGGGGAACTACTAACTATGGCTACACCTTC
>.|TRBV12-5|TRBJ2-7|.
CASGLVRGDGSSYEQYF
TGTGCTAGTGGTTTGGTAAGAGGGGACGGGAGCTCCTACGAGCAGTACTTC
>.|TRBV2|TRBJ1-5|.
CASNQQGQPQHF
TGTGCCAGCAACCAACAGGGTCAGCCCCAGCATTTT
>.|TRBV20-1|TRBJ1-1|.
CSARGLSEAFF
TGCAGTGCGCGGGGGCTTTCTGAAGCTTTCTTT
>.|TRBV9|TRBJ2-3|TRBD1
CASSEATGGMNTQYF
TGTGCCAGCAGTGAAGCTACAGGGGGCATGAATACGCAGTATTTT
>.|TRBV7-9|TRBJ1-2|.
CASSLAAGARGYTF
TGTGCCAGCAGCTTAGCGGCGGGGGCGAGGGGCTACACCTTC
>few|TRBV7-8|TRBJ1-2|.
CASSRDPQGSYGYTF
TGTGCCAGCAGCAGGGACCCACAGGGATCTTATGGCTACACCTTC
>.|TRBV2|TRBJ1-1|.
CASSEGSSWSEAFF
TGTGCCAGCAGTGAAGGTTCTTCGTGGAGTGAAGCTTTCTTT
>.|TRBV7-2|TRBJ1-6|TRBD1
CASSRDRGANSPLHF
TGTGCCAGCAGCCGTGACAGGGGAGCTAATTCACCCCTCCACTTT
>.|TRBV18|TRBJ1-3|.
CASSPPAQVSGNTIYF
TGTGCCAGCTCACCACCGGCACAGGTCTCTGGAAACACCATATATTTT
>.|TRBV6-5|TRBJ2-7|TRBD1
CASRRGGQGVYEQYF
TGTGCCAGCAGGAGGGGGGGACAGGGGGTTTACGAGCAGTACTTC
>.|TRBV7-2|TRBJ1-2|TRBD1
CASSMFPGQGGGYTF
TGTGCCAGCAGCATGTTTCCGGGACAGGGAGGTGGCTACACCTTC
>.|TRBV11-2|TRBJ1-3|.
CASSPAEGSGNTIYF
TGTGCCAGCAGCCCGGCGGAGGGCTCTGGAAACACCATATATTTT
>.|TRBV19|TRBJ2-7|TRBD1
CASSIRDRGVLVVSF
TGTGCCAGTAGTATCCGGGACAGGGGAGTTCTTGTCGTCAGCTTC
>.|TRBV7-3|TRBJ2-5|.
CASSKGRWETQYF
TGTGCCAGCTCGAAGGGGCGGTGGGAGACCCAGTACTTC
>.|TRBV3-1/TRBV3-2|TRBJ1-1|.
CASSQVYGNTEAFF
TGTGCCAGCAGCCAAGTCTATGGGAACACTGAAGCTTTCTTT
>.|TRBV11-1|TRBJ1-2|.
CASSATGDYGYTF
TGTGCCAGCAGCGCAACAGGAGACTATGGCTACACCTTC
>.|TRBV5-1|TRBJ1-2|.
CASSPDKYGYTF
TGCGCCAGCAGCCCGGACAAATATGGCTACACCTTC
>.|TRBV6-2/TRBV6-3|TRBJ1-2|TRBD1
CASSYRDRTYGYTF
TGTGCCAGCAGTTACCGGGACAGGACCTATGGCTACACCTTC
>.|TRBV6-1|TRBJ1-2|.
CASSEVRGIGGYTF
TGTGCCAGCAGTGAAGTCAGGGGAATCGGTGGCTACACCTTC
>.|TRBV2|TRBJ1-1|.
CASSALRSSTEAFF
TGTGCCAGCAGTGCTCTCAGGTCTTCCACTGAAGCTTTCTTT
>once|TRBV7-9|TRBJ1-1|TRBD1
CASSLRQGLDTEAFF
TGTGCCAGCAGCCTACGACAGGGTTTGGACACTGAAGCTTTCTTT
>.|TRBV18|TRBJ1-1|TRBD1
CASSPLIGTGNEAFF
TGTGCCAGCTCACCCCTAATCGGGACAGGGAATGAAGCTTTCTTT
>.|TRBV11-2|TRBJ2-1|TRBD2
CASSFVLAGGYNEQFF
TGTGCCAGCAGTTTCGTACTAGCGGGGGGATACAATGAGCAGTTCTTC
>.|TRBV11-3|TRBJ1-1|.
CASGNRQDVRRAFF
TGTGCCAGCGGGAATAGACAGGATGTTAGGAGAGCTTTCTTT
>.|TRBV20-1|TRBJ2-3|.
CSASLAADTQYF
TGCAGTGCTAGTCTAGCTGCAGATACGCAGTATTTT
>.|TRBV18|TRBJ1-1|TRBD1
CASSLYRTGGTEAFF
TGTGCCAGCTCACTGTACCGGACAGGGGGAACTGAAGCTTTCTTT
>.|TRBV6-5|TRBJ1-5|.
CASRRTSGDQPQHF
TGTGCCAGCAGAAGGACTTCGGGAGATCAGCCCCAGCATTTT
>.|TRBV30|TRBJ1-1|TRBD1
CAWSVTGGYTEAFF
TGTGCCTGGAGTGTGACAGGGGGATACACTGAAGCTTTCTTT
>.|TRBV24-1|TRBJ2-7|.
CATSSGGSEKYEQYF
TGTGCCACCAGTTCTGGCGGCAGTGAAAAATACGAGCAGTACTTC
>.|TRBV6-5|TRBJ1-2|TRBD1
CASSRDRDYGYTF
TGTGCCAGCAGCAGGGACAGGGACTATGGCTACACCTTC
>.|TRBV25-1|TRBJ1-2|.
CASSDRTRGNYGYTF
TGTGCCAGCAGTGACCGGACGCGGGGGAACTATGGCTACACCTTC
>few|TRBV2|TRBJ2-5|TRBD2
CASSIGTSGVSQTQYF
TGTGCCAGCAGTATAGGGACTAGCGGGGTGTCGCAGACCCAGTACTTC
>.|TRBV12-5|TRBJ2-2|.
CASGFPREAGELFF
TGTGCTAGTGGTTTCCCCAGGGAGGCCGGGGAGCTGTTTTTT